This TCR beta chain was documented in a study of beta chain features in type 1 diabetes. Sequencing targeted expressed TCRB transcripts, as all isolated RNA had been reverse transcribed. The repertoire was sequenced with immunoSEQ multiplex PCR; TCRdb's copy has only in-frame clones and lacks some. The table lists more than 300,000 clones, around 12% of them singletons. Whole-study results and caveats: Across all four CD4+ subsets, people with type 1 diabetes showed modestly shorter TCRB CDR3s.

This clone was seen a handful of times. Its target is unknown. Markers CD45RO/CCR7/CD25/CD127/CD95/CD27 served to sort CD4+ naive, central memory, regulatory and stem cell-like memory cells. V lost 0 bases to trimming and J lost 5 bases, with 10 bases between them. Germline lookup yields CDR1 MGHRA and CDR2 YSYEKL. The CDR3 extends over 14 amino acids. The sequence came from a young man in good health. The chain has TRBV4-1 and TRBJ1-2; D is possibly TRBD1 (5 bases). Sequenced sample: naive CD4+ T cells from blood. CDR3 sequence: CASSQDQGLYGYTF. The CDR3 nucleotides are TGCGCCAGCAGCCAAGACCAGGGCCTGTATGGCTACACCTTC.